The entry below gives a single TCR beta chain sequence along with its context. There are many counts of this clonotype. The clone's antigen remains unknown. No quality values exist for individual bases; no much larger clone is one base distant. Trimming takes 6 bases off V and 7 bases off J; junction bases not matched to a gene: 11. From the germline V gene, CDR1 is SGHAT and CDR2 is FQNNGV. Including the terminal cysteine and phenylalanine, the CDR3 comprises 15 residues. Just the 45-base CDR3 DNA is kept, in frame starting at base 1. The data derive from a study of human T cells and chemical hapten exposure (dated by TCRdb to the early 2020s). Regarding the study in general: For sensitization, 2% DPC in acetone was applied to a 2 cm by 2 cm area of upper inner arm skin. Blood for TCR sequencing was provided by twenty-nine alopecia patients at one to four time points (pre-sensitization, 2, 6 and 24 weeks). This study followed changes in the peripheral blood TCR repertoire in vivo during primary and secondary sensitization of alopecia patients to the hapten diphenylcyclopropenone (DPC). Patch tests used Finn chambers with 0.01% DPC on the upper back, scored after 6 days by International Contact Dermatitis Research Group standards. Both TCR alpha and TCR beta chains were sequenced from each blood RNA sample. Libraries were pooled for sequencing, and per-sample TCR yields varied mainly because of small differences in library volumes within the pool. Patient blood was sampled pre-sensitization (week 0) and at 2, 6 and about 24 weeks after DPC sensitization. Throughout the study period of roughly 24 weeks, patients also received therapeutic DPC doses to the scalp every week. Most of the patients in the cohort were female, and the cohort covered alopecia areata with under or over 50% scalp involvement, alopecia totalis and alopecia universalis.

Library preparation employed RACE. The sequencer was a NextSeq 500. During library preparation, unique molecular identifiers were attached to individual cDNA molecules so that TCRs could be counted quantitatively and reproducibly. From the authors' description of their analysis: Samples had a median of approximately 96,000 TCRs, with a range from roughly 23,224 to 750,000. V, J and CDR3 annotation of the TCR reads was performed with the Decombinator software suite. Every sample was subsampled to the same number of TCRs (28,000) for the PS versus PT1 abundance plots. TCRs were defined as expanded if absent before sensitization and observed at least eight times at the 2-week time point. Using fastp at Q25 and MiXCR, TCRdb reprocessed the public reads and kept productive beta chains. All rows with the same CDR3 protein become a single entry with the most common DNA and genes. The authors' filters were not applied to this entry. The sample contains approximately 52,000 distinct CDR3 sequences, approximately 10% of them found a single time. The top ten clones comprise under 2% of the sample.

Here is what the overall study found, with its caveats: A positive correlation was found between the number of PT1 expanded TCRs and patch test score, with significance reached at thresholds 8, 16 and 32 but not 4. Alopecia, a presumed autoimmune disease, was present in all patients, so the immune response of the patients might differ from that of healthy individuals. DPC sensitization did not change how many TCRs were above 1 in 1000 frequency, and no evidence was found of alterations in global repertoire structure. After repeated subsampling, the strength of the expansion versus patch-test correlation and the threshold at which it became significant changed. Compared with pre-sensitization or healthy control sets, expanded TCRs formed significantly more large CDR3 similarity clusters, which is consistent with antigen-driven responses.

The time point label corresponds to: patch test 1, 2 weeks after DPC sensitization. The treatment or condition label on this specimen signifies: therapeutic diphenylcyclopropenone sensitization with weekly scalp DPC. Unfractionated whole blood was collected in Tempus Blood RNA tubes, and total RNA was extracted from that blood. At every patch-test visit, the blood draw took place before the patch test was put on. Eligible patients were aged 18 to 70, diagnosed with alopecia, deemed suitable for DPC therapy, and excluded if pregnant. The material sequenced was whole blood, taken in connection with sensitization to the hapten diphenylcyclopropenone (DPC). The rearrangement combines TRBV11-2 with TRBJ2-3, and 9 junction bases match TRBD2. The sequence came from a middle-aged woman with alopecia areata. Some clones in this sample may be carry-over from other donors' samples. The CDR3: CASSSPAGGPNTQYF. The DNA sequence reads TGTGCCAGCAGTTCCCCCGCGGGGGGGCCAAATACGCAGTATTTT.